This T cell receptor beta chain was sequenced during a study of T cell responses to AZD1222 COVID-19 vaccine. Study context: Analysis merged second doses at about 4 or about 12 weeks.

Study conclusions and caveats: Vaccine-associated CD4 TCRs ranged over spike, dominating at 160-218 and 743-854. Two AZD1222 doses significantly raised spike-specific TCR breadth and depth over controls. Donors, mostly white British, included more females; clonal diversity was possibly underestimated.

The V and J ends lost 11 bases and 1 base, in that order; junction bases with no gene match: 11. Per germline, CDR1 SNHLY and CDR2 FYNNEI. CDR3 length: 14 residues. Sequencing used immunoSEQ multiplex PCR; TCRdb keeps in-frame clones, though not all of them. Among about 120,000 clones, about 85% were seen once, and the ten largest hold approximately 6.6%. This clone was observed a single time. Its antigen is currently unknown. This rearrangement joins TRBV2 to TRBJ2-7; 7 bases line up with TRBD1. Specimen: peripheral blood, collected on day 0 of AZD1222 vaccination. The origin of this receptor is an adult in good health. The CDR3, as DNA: TGTGCCGGGGAAGGGGGCGGGCTGTCCTACGAGCAGTACTTC. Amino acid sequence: CAGEGGGLSYEQYF.